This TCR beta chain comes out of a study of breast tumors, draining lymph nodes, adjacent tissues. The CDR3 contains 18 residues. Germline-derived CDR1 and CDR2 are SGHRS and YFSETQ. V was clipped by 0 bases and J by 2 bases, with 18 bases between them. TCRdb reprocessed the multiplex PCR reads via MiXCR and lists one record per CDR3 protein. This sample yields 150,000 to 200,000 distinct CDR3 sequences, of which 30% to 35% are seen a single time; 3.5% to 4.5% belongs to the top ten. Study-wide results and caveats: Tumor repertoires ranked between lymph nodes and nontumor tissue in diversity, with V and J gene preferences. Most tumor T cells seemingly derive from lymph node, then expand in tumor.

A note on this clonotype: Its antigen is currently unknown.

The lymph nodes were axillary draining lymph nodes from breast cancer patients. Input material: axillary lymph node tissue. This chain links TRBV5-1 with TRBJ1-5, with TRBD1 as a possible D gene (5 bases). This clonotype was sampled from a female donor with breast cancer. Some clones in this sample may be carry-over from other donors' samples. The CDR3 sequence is CASSLVGRGEGGNQPQHF. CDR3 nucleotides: TGCGCCAGCAGCTTGGTCGGGAGGGGAGAGGGTGGCAATCAGCCCCAGCATTTT.